The clone carrying this T cell receptor beta chain has more than one count but fewer than ten. The CDR3 loop spans 14 amino acids. Germline loops: CDR1 SGHVS, CDR2 FNYEAQ. The V end lost 1 base, the J end lost 10 bases, and 17 bases lay between the germline ends. A second about 7 to 11 cycle PCR used barcoded and J-beta primers. Each sample provided no less than 2.5 million CDR3-containing paired-end reads. TCRdb reprocessed the 5' RACE reads with MiXCR, giving one entry per CDR3 protein. Of about 1 million distinct CDR3 sequences in the sample, approximately 25% were seen once. This sample was included in a study of blood T cells in healthy people across ages. These same records also appear under a second study, on T cells of mothers and their children. Turning to that study: Donors were a few healthy Caucasian mothers and their six children. TCR recombination output is shaped by thymic selection similarly in related and unrelated pairs. Related pairs of mothers and children showed slightly higher, non-significant overlap versus unrelated pairs.

The TCR originated in a girl aged 2 to 9 in good health. What was sequenced was blood. The chain couples TRBV7-6 to TRBJ2-7; D might be TRBD1 (5 bases). For the CDR3, the DNA is TGTGCCAGCAGCTTAGACCCAACAGCCAGGGTTCAGTACTTC. Translated: CASSLDPTARVQYF.